This T cell receptor (beta chain) came from a study of control samples from healthy donors and cancer patients (dated by TCRdb to 2018 to 2021). The junction carries 14 bases between V and J, which are trimmed by 4 bases and 4 bases respectively. The germline V gene encodes CDR1 SGHNT and CDR2 YYREEE (reference sequence). Including cysteine and phenylalanine, the CDR3 has 14 amino acids. The retained sequence is limited to the CDR3, 42 bases, with the frame set at the first base. A note on this clone: Its antigen is still unknown. Base-call qualities are not available, and no considerably larger clone is one nucleotide away.

The method was the immunoSEQ multiplex PCR assay. The table was pulled from immuneACCESS by TCRdb, which kept in-frame rearrangements only. Such tables lose some clones; where checked, under half of the loss comes from unresolved V genes, and the rest has no known cause. The sample profile shows 120,000 to 150,000 clones; roughly 92% of them were found once. The top ten clones comprise approximately 10% of the sample. The sequence is built from TRBV5-4 and TRBJ2-5, with no confident D gene call. Sequenced: blood. The receptor was isolated from a man younger than 40 in good health. This receptor has the CDR3 CASSLRLPAETQYF. The DNA is as follows: TGTGCCAGCAGCCTCAGGCTCCCTGCAGAGACCCAGTACTTC.